The subject of this entry is one TCR beta chain. V was clipped by 0 bases and J by 1 base, with 10 bases between them. CDR3 length equals 15 residues. Germline CDR1 SGDLS, CDR2 YYNGEE. Assay: immunoSEQ multiplex PCR; the TCRdb copy retains only in-frame clones and omits some. The sample lists about 230,000 clones, about 85% occurring once. The data were taken from a study of blood T cell repertoires in COVID-19. This TCR was sampled from a man between 25 and 39 years old who had recovered from COVID-19. V is TRBV9 and J is TRBJ1-1; D gene ambiguous. Sequencing was carried out using PBMCs or T cells enriched from blood (not recorded which). The CDR3 nucleotides read TGTGCCAGCAGCGTAGGGCAGGTCGGGAACACTGAAGCTTTCTTT. Translated, it gives CASSVGQVGNTEAFF. Together with reference TRBV9 and TRBJ1-1, the CDR3 gives the full variable domain: DSGVTQTPKHLITATGQRVTLRCSPRSGDLSVYWYQQSLDQGLQFLIQYYNGEERAKGNILERFSAQQFPDLHSELNLSSLELGDSALYFCASSVGQVGNTEAFFGQGTRLTVV.